This section outlines one T cell receptor (beta chain) sequence together with its context. Losses at the gene ends were 6 bases for V and 1 base for J; bases not matched to a gene: 5. CDR3 length: 14 amino acids. Germline loops: CDR1 SGHNT, CDR2 YENEEA. This entry is derived from a study of blood T cell repertoires in COVID-19. Authors' data handling: From reference gene primer amplification, estimates of nucleated cell counts were derived. Profiled with immunoSEQ multiplex PCR; TCRdb holds only in-frame clones, not every one. V, J and clone size reflect that table, while D and trimming were determined from the DNA. The table includes over 130,000 clones, 65% to 90% detected once.

This TCR came from a man over 45 with acute or convalescent COVID-19. Specimen: peripheral blood. The J gene is TRBJ1-1, the V gene TRBV11-3; 7 nucleotides line up with TRBD1. The CDR3 sequence is CASSLNRGNTEAFF. The DNA of the CDR3 is TGTGCCAGCAGTCTTAACAGGGGGAACACTGAAGCTTTCTTT.